This entry is about one T cell receptor (beta chain). Its antigen remains unknown. CDR1 is MNHEY and CDR2 is SMNVEV in the germline V gene (reference sequence). The CDR3 is 14 amino acids. V was clipped by 7 bases and J by 2 bases, with 11 bases between them. The data stem from a study of cytomegalovirus exposure and HLA in healthy donors. Study observations and caveats: Despite most TCR sequences being rare, some public TCRs occurred in many donors. Subsequent analysis of the 120 or so validation repertoires found a tendency for first-cohort TCR clusters to co-occur.

TCRdb's table, derived via immunoSEQ multiplex PCR, lists solely in-frame clones and lacks some. The sample consists of about 69,000 clones, 95% to 96% of them appearing once. This sequence was found in a woman aged 18-30 years in good health and CMV-seropositive. Sequences were obtained from PBMCs. The chain combines TRBV27 with TRBJ2-2, with D uncertain. The CDR3 DNA follows: TGTGCCAGCATGGCGAGGAGCAACACCGGGGAGCTGTTTTTT. It codes for CASMARSNTGELFF.